This T cell receptor (beta chain) derives from a study of T cells in Graves' hyperthyroidism and ophthalmopathy. Patients counted as stable if ophthalmopathy did not develop within 18 months. Disease duration under 2 months; hyperthyroidism patients were aged 18 to 65. In regard to this clonotype: Its antigen is still unknown.

From RNA transcripts, TCR beta CDR3 regions were amplified. The HTBI primer set served for first-round RT-PCR of the TCR CDR3. TCRdb reprocessed the multiplex PCR reads with MiXCR, giving one entry per CDR3 protein. Among approximately 210,000 distinct CDR3 sequences, approximately 17% were seen once, and the ten largest hold under 65%. General study findings and limits: A model of 13 V-J features distinguished ophthalmopathy from stable hyperthyroidism. Most expanded thyroid clonotypes above 0.001 recurred in blood.

Germline V gene lookup returns CDR1 SQVTM and CDR2 ANQGSEA. Trimming removed 4 bases from V and 4 bases from J, with 16 bases in between. The CDR3 length is 14 residues. This receptor was taken from a man aged 50 or older with Graves' hyperthyroidism. The chain is built from TRBV29-1 and TRBJ1-1, with D unresolved. The sample was blood. The CDR3 loop is CSVGRELSGTEAFF. The DNA of the CDR3 is TGCAGCGTTGGAAGGGAGTTGAGCGGCACTGAAGCTTTCTTT.